The clone carrying this T cell receptor beta chain was found a few times. V lost 1 base and J lost 0; bases outside the gene matches: 11. Germline CDR1 and CDR2: GTSNPN and SVGIG (reference sequence). The CDR3 is 18 residues long. The data are from a study of blood T cell repertoires in COVID-19. On the study more broadly: Sites across the United States, Italy and Spain contributed samples from acute and convalescent COVID-19. The analysed material was cDNA or gDNA that came from T cells, B-cell-depleted T cells, or PBMCs.

Original methodology: Amplification of reference gene primers provided the estimated nucleated cell counts. Method: immunoSEQ multiplex PCR; TCRdb's copy keeps in-frame clones and lacks some. Clonal size and the V and J genes are those of that table, whereas D and trimming came from the DNA. The profile covers tens of thousands of clones, with around nine tenths appearing a single time and around 8.3% taken by the ten largest. Sequenced input: peripheral blood. The clonotype was recovered from a human donor in a cohort sampled during active COVID-19. The chain carries TRBV30 and TRBJ1-4; 7 nucleotides align to TRBD1. The CDR3 nucleotides are TGTGCCTGGAGTGCTTACCAGGACAGGTTCGCAACTAATGAAAAACTGTTTTTT. Its translation: CAWSAYQDRFATNEKLFF.